These 24 T cell receptor beta chains came from one sample sequenced in a study of T cells in Graves' hyperthyroidism and ophthalmopathy. It was RNA transcripts that yielded the amplified TCR beta CDR3 regions. In the first-round RT-PCR of the TCR CDR3, the HTBI primer set was used. TCRdb analysed the multiplex PCR reads with MiXCR anew, one entry per CDR3 protein. The data contain 700,000 to 850,000 distinct CDR3 sequences, roughly 32% of them seen just once; the ten biggest clones take up around 29%. Specimen: blood. Receptor source: a woman in her thirties or forties with Graves' hyperthyroidism.

This clonotype was detected ten times or more. The rearrangement uses TRBV29-1 and TRBJ1-2; maybe TRBD1 (5 bases). The V end lost 6 bases, the J end lost 1 base, and 12 bases lay between the germline ends. Germline-derived CDR1 and CDR2 are SQVTM and ANQGSEA. The length of the CDR3 is 13 residues. This chain's CDR3 is CSVAGTVNYGYTF. The CDR3 DNA reads as TGCAGCGTCGCCGGGACGGTTAACTATGGCTACACCTTC.

The chain uses TRBV12-3 or TRBV12-4 and TRBJ1-3, with 7 bases that match TRBD1. Trimming removed 0 bases from V and 8 bases from J; junction bases left unmatched: 7. The CDR3 runs to 15 residues. The CDR3, as DNA: TGTGCCAGCAGTTTAGCGACAGGGCCGGGGGACACCATATATTTT. The encoded protein is CASSLATGPGDTIYF.

This clonotype was recorded at least ten times. The rearrangement uses TRBV2 and TRBJ1-2; possible D gene TRBD1, 6 bases. V dropped 6 bases and J dropped 5 bases, with 13 bases sitting between them. This CDR3 comprises 13 residues. Germline CDR1 is SNHLY and CDR2 is FYNNEI. The CDR3 sequence: CASSSGQYYGYTF. For the CDR3, the DNA is TGTGCCAGCAGCTCCGGACAGTATTATGGCTACACCTTC.

This clonotype has a count of ten or more. V is TRBV20-1 and J is TRBJ1-2, with D uncertain. Trimming took off 6 bases at V and 7 bases at J, with 18 bases between the two ends. The CDR3 runs 13 residues. Germline CDR1 DFQATT, CDR2 SNEGSKA (reference sequence). The CDR3 loop is CSAPPQGGSGYTF. The CDR3, as DNA: TGCAGTGCCCCTCCCCAAGGTGGGAGTGGCTACACCTTC.

On this clonotype itself: This sequence may be a read error, since a much larger clone differs from it by one base. The rearrangement links TRBV25-1 to TRBJ1-2, with D hard to call. The CDR3 contains 14 residues. V was trimmed by 6 bases and J by 4 bases, leaving 15 bases between them. CDR1 and CDR2 (germline): MGHDK, SYGVNS. The DNA for the CDR3 is TGTGCCAGCAGCCAAGTGGCAGACCCCTATGGCTACACCTTC. Translating gives CASSQVADPYGYTF.

This clonotype was picked up a small number of times. The genes are TRBV7-2 and TRBJ1-3; no clear D gene. The germline V and J ends were trimmed by 4 bases and 0 bases, with 19 bases remaining between them. The germline V gene has CDR1 SGHTA and CDR2 FQGNSA. The CDR3 consists of 18 residues. CDR3 sequence reads: CASSYDYTGPYSGNTIYF. The CDR3 nucleotides read TGTGCCAGCAGCTACGACTACACCGGACCGTACTCTGGAAACACCATATATTTT. Complete variable domain (other parts from reference TRBV7-2 and TRBJ1-3): GAGVSQSPSNKVTEKGKDVELRCDPISGHTALYWYRQSLGQGLEFLIYFQGNSAPDKSGLPSDRFSAERTGGSVSTLTIQRTQQEDSAVYLCASSYDYTGPYSGNTIYFGEGSWLTVV.

This clonotype was detected many times. This chain uses TRBV9 with TRBJ2-2, with TRBD1 matching over 7 bases. V shed 4 bases and J 5 bases; nucleotides not matched to a gene: 5. Looked up from germline, CDR1 is SGDLS and CDR2 is YYNGEE. CDR3 length: 14 residues. CDR3 loop: CASSFRTGTGELFF. CDR3 nucleotide sequence: TGTGCCAGCAGCTTCCGGACAGGAACCGGGGAGCTGTTTTTT. The variable domain in full, with the rest retrieved from reference TRBV9 and TRBJ2-2, is DSGVTQTPKHLITATGQRVTLRCSPRSGDLSVYWYQQSLDQGLQFLIQYYNGEERAKGNILERFSAQQFPDLHSELNLSSLELGDSALYFCASSFRTGTGELFFGEGSRLTVL.

This CDR3 is CASSYYGGRGYTF. The CDR3 region has the DNA TGTGCCAGCAGTTACTACGGGGGGAGAGGCTACACCTTC. The rearrangement links TRBV6-5 to TRBJ1-2, with TRBD1 as a possible D gene (5 bases). The CDR3 is made up of 13 amino acids. The V end was cut by 1 base, the J end by 8 bases, with 11 bases between. Per germline, CDR1 MNHEY and CDR2 SVGAGI.

This clonotype was seen many times. The chain joins TRBV9 to TRBJ1-4, with a tentative D call TRBD1 (5 bases). The CDR3 extends over 15 amino acids. Germline V gene sequence: CDR1 SGDLS, CDR2 YYNGEE. V lost 4 bases to trimming and J lost 7 bases, with 17 bases between them. The CDR3 is CASSRGGQGAEKLFF. CDR3 coding DNA: TGTGCCAGCAGCCGCGGAGGGCAGGGAGCTGAAAAACTGTTTTTT.

This chain joins TRBV6-6 and TRBJ1-4; 8 bases align to TRBD1. V shed 5 bases and J 4 bases; nucleotides not matched to a gene: 6. Germline V gene lookup returns CDR1 MNHNY and CDR2 SVGAGI (reference sequence). The CDR3 has 15 residues. This chain's CDR3 is CASSLGTGSNEKLFF. The DNA for the CDR3 is TGTGCCAGCAGTCTCGGGACAGGAAGTAATGAAAAACTGTTTTTT.

This clonotype was seen only a few times. J is TRBJ1-5 and V is TRBV6-1; TRBD1 matches at 12 bases. Looked up from germline, CDR1 is MNHNS and CDR2 is SASEGT. Trimming cost V 5 bases and J 6 bases; bases outside gene matches: 5. The CDR3 length is 15 residues. The DNA for the CDR3 is TGTGCCAGCAGTCGGGACAGGGGGCCGGGTCAGCCCCAGCATTTT. It encodes CASSRDRGPGQPQHF.

The CDR3 sequence: CSVAGGAYEQYF. Written as DNA, the CDR3 is TGCAGCGTTGCGGGGGGGGCCTACGAGCAGTACTTC. The rearrangement links TRBV29-1 to TRBJ2-7; 8 bases map to TRBD2. Trimming removed 4 bases from V and 2 bases from J; junction bases left unmatched: 1. Germline V gene sequence: CDR1 SQVTM, CDR2 ANQGSEA. CDR3 length: 12 amino acids.

This clonotype was observed many times. The V and J genes are TRBV10-3 and TRBJ2-7; D perhaps matches TRBD2 (5 bases). The germline gives CDR1 ENHRY, CDR2 SYGVKD. The CDR3 loop spans 11 amino acids. V shed 4 bases and J shed 6 bases, with 7 bases lying between them. The CDR3 DNA reads as TGTGCCATCAGTGGGGCGGGCGAGCAGTACTTC. This gives the protein CAISGAGEQYF.

The chain links TRBV6-1 to TRBJ2-5; possible D gene TRBD2, 5 bases. Germline CDR1 reads MNHNS; CDR2 reads SASEGT. The CDR3 spans 16 residues. V dropped 3 bases and J dropped 6 bases, with 20 bases sitting between them. The chain's CDR3 is CASSDPQREAAQTQYF. CDR3 DNA: TGTGCCAGCAGTGACCCCCAGCGTGAAGCGGCACAGACCCAGTACTTC.

The rearrangement joins TRBV10-1 to TRBJ1-2; D is unclear. Germline-derived CDR1 and CDR2 are WNHNN and SYGVQD (reference sequence). This CDR3 has 13 residues. Trimming removed 6 bases from V and 4 bases from J, with 12 bases in between. This CDR3 is CASRYGYSYGYTF. In DNA, the CDR3 is TGCGCCAGCAGATACGGATACAGCTATGGCTACACCTTC.

This chain links TRBV15 with TRBJ2-5; D remains unclear. Germline V gives CDR1 LNHNV, CDR2 YYDKDF (reference sequence). The CDR3 consists of 14 residues. The germline V and J ends were trimmed by 3 bases and 1 base, with 9 bases remaining between them. The CDR3 protein is CATSSPRGQETQYF. Written as DNA, the CDR3 is TGTGCCACCAGCAGCCCGCGAGGCCAAGAGACCCAGTACTTC.

This clonotype was counted only a few times. The V and J genes are TRBV10-3 and TRBJ2-7; 10 nucleotides agree with TRBD1. Germline-derived CDR1 and CDR2 are ENHRY and SYGVKD. The CDR3 is made up of 14 amino acids. The V segment lost 10 bases and the J segment 3 bases; nucleotides outside the gene matches: 9. DNA for the CDR3: TGTGCCAGCAGCGTCCGGACAGGGGGCTACGAGCAGTACTTC. Protein sequence: CASSVRTGGYEQYF.

The chain has TRBV24-1 and TRBJ1-5, with 9 nucleotides matching TRBD1. The length of the CDR3 is 16 residues. V was pared by 3 bases and J by 7 bases, with 9 bases of the junction left unmatched. Germline V lookup: CDR1 KGHDR, CDR2 SFDVKD. Written as DNA, the CDR3 is TGTGCCACCAGTGATCGTACAGGGGGCGCGAGACAGCCCCAGCATTTT. Translation gives CATSDRTGGARQPQHF.

This clonotype appeared a few times. The CDR3 loop is CASSYTEGLLGTEAFF. The CDR3 nucleotides read TGTGCCAGCAGTTACACGGAGGGCCTCCTGGGCACTGAAGCTTTCTTT. The chain combines TRBV6-6 with TRBJ1-1; D remains ambiguous. CDR1 and CDR2 (germline): MNHNY, SVGAGI (reference sequence). With 2 bases removed from V and 4 bases from J, the gap between germline ends came to 17 bases. CDR3 length equals 16 residues.

This clonotype was seen a few times. This sequence joins TRBV19 and TRBJ1-2, with D uncertain. V was clipped by 2 bases and J by 8 bases, with 18 bases between them. Germline V gene sequence: CDR1 LNHDA, CDR2 SQIVND (reference sequence). The CDR3 is 15 amino acids. The CDR3, as DNA: TGTGCCAGTAGTATATCGGCCCGGGCCCAATCGGGCTACACCTTC. It is translated as CASSISARAQSGYTF.

The gene calls are TRBV7-3 and TRBJ2-7, with 13 bases matching TRBD2. The CDR3 runs to 16 residues. Germline V gene sequence: CDR1 SGHTA, CDR2 FQGTGA. Trimming removed 3 bases from V and 6 bases from J; junction bases left unmatched: 8. The CDR3 loop is CASSFRTSGSRGEQYF. CDR3 DNA sequence: TGTGCCAGCAGCTTTCGGACTAGCGGGAGTCGGGGCGAGCAGTACTTC. The full variable domain, completed using reference TRBV7-3 and TRBJ2-7, is GAGVSQTPSNKVTEKGKYVELRCDPISGHTALYWYRQSLGQGPEFLIYFQGTGAADDSGLPNDRFFAVRPEGSVSTLKIQRTERGDSAVYLCASSFRTSGSRGEQYFGPGTRLTVT.

This clonotype was observed a single time. This chain joins TRBV29-1 and TRBJ1-1; 7 bases agree with TRBD1. The V and J ends lost 6 bases and 4 bases, in that order; junction bases with no gene match: 5. The CDR3 has 12 residues. Germline-derived CDR1 and CDR2 are SQVTM and ANQGSEA. The CDR3 DNA follows: TGCAGCGTCGGACAGGTACTCACTGAAGCTTTCTTT. Protein: CSVGQVLTEAFF. Full variable domain (rest looked up from reference TRBV29-1 and TRBJ1-1): SAVISQKPSRDICQRGTSLTIQCQVDSQVTMMFWYRQQPGQSLTLIATANQGSEATYESGFVIDKFPISRPNLTFSTLTVSNMSPEDSSIYLCSVGQVLTEAFFGQGTRLTVV.

The chain joins TRBV7-9 to TRBJ1-4; 9 bases match TRBD1. Trimming removed 5 bases from V and 6 bases from J; junction bases left unmatched: 13. Per the germline V gene, CDR1 is SEHNR and CDR2 is FQNEAQ (reference sequence). This CDR3 is built from 17 residues. The CDR3 bases are TGTGCCAGCAGCCCTTTGCCAACAGGGGGCGTTGATGAAAAACTGTTTTTT. Amino acid sequence: CASSPLPTGGVDEKLFF.

This chain links TRBV7-2 with TRBJ1-2, with D possibly TRBD1 on 6 matching bases. Germline CDR1 is SGHTA and CDR2 is FQGNSA. This CDR3 region has 14 residues. V was clipped by 1 base and J by 11 bases, with 17 bases between them. Written as DNA, the CDR3 is TGTGCCAGCAGCTTAGACAGGGCTGGTCCTGGTTACACCTTC. Its translation: CASSLDRAGPGYTF.